These 23 T cell receptor beta chains originate from one sample sequenced in a study of control samples from healthy donors and cancer patients. TCRdb's copy holds only in-frame clones and misses some; the assay was immunoSEQ multiplex PCR. The sample shows 150,000 to 180,000 clones, approximately 96% of them seen only once. Sequencing was carried out using blood. These receptors were taken from a man in his forties in good health.

This chain joins TRBV7-9 and TRBJ1-1; weak D call: TRBD1 (6 bases). Between the trimmed V and J ends, which lost 1 base and 1 base, there was a span of 10 bases. The CDR3 spans 15 residues. Per the germline V gene, CDR1 is SEHNR and CDR2 is FQNEAQ (reference sequence). The CDR3: CASSLEPGANTEAFF. CDR3 nucleotide sequence: TGTGCCAGCAGCTTAGAACCGGGGGCGAACACTGAAGCTTTCTTT.

The chain links TRBV4-1 to TRBJ1-4; perhaps TRBD1 as D (6 bases). The CDR3 totals 16 residues. V was clipped by 5 bases and J by 4 bases, with 17 bases between them. Germline CDR1 MGHRA, CDR2 YSYEKL. DNA of the CDR3: TGCGCCAGCAGCTCCACCCGACAGGACCTTAATGAAAAACTGTTTTTT. Its translation is CASSSTRQDLNEKLFF.

J is TRBJ1-1 and V is TRBV5-4; no firm D call. The CDR3 runs 13 residues. V lost 0 bases and J 3 bases, leaving 6 bases between the germline ends. Germline assignment: CDR1 SGHNT and CDR2 YYREEE (reference sequence). This CDR3 is CASSLVGHTEAFF. The CDR3 nucleotides are TGTGCCAGCAGCTTGGTTGGGCACACTGAAGCTTTCTTT.

The chain uses TRBV28 and TRBJ1-4; D possibly corresponds to TRBD1 (5 bases). This CDR3 region has 11 residues. The germline V gene has CDR1 MDHEN and CDR2 SYDVKM. V was pared by 3 bases and J by 11 bases, with 7 bases between. The DNA of the CDR3 is TGTGCCAGCAGTTTTAAGGGGAAACTGTTTTTT. Protein product: CASSFKGKLFF.

The rearrangement uses TRBV6-5 and TRBJ2-7, with a possible D match to TRBD2 (6 bases). Germline-derived CDR1 and CDR2 are MNHEY and SVGAGI. This CDR3 has 14 residues. V lost 5 bases to trimming and J lost 6 bases, with 17 bases between them. In nucleotides, the CDR3 is TGTGCCAGCAGTACCGCGGACTACCCTCCCGAGCAGTACTTC. Amino acid sequence: CASSTADYPPEQYF.

The gene calls are TRBV11-3 and TRBJ2-3; D is perhaps TRBD2 (5 bases). Trimming took 5 bases from V and 1 from J, leaving 13 bases between them. CDR1 is SGHNT, CDR2 YENEEA, per germline. The CDR3 length is 15 residues. The CDR3 DNA sequence: TGTGCCAGCAGCCCGGGCGGACTCGGCACAGATACGCAGTATTTT. This sequence encodes CASSPGGLGTDTQYF. Full variable domain (rest looked up from reference TRBV11-3 and TRBJ2-3): EAGVVQSPRYKIIEKKQPVAFWCNPISGHNTLYWYLQNLGQGPELLIRYENEEAVDDSQLPKDRFSAERLKGVDSTLKIQPAELGDSAVYLCASSPGGLGTDTQYFGPGTRLTVL.

This chain joins TRBV28 and TRBJ2-2; D remains unclear. The CDR3 has 18 amino acids. Germline values: CDR1 MDHEN, CDR2 SYDVKM. V lost 6 bases and J lost 6, with 26 bases in between. The CDR3 is CASRQKLLGRWLAGELFF. The CDR3 DNA reads TGTGCCAGCAGACAAAAACTACTGGGCCGGTGGCTCGCCGGGGAGCTGTTTTTT.

The chain uses TRBV9 and TRBJ1-1; no clear D gene. V shed 0 bases and J shed 3 bases, with 6 bases lying between them. The CDR3 covers 13 residues. CDR1 is SGDLS, CDR2 YYNGEE, per germline. The CDR3 DNA reads as TGTGCCAGCAGCGTAGATGGGTACACTGAAGCTTTCTTT. This sequence encodes CASSVDGYTEAFF.

V is TRBV6-5 and J is TRBJ1-5, with no clear D. V was pared by 8 bases and J by 2 bases, with 13 bases between. Per germline, CDR1 MNHEY and CDR2 SVGAGI. The CDR3 runs 14 residues. The CDR3 region has the DNA TGTGCCAGCGATCTGGAGGTGGGCAATCAGCCCCAGCATTTT. Amino acid sequence: CASDLEVGNQPQHF.

The rearrangement links TRBV28 to TRBJ2-7; 8 nucleotides match TRBD1. The CDR3 contains 15 residues. With V trimmed by 6 bases and J by 7 bases, 14 bases remained unmatched. CDR1 is MDHEN and CDR2 is SYDVKM in the germline V gene. In DNA form, the CDR3 reads TGTGCCAGCAGGGACGCGAGACAGGGGCGAAGGGAGCAGTACTTC. Protein: CASRDARQGRREQYF. Supplemented by reference TRBV28 and TRBJ2-7, the full variable domain reads DVKVTQSSRYLVKRTGEKVFLECVQDMDHENMFWYRQDPGLGLRLIYFSYDVKMKEKGDIPEGYSVSREKKERFSLILESASTNQTSMYLCASRDARQGRREQYFGPGTRLTVT.

The chain carries TRBV11-2 and TRBJ1-6; D not certain. This CDR3 is built from 15 residues. Germline-derived CDR1 and CDR2 are SGHAT and FQNNGV. The V and J ends lost 2 bases and 0 bases respectively, with 5 bases between them. CDR3 coding DNA: TGTGCCAGCAGCTTAAGTAGCTCCTATAATTCACCCCTCCACTTT. Its translation: CASSLSSSYNSPLHF.

J is TRBJ1-3 and V is TRBV5-1; D remains unclear. The V end lost 6 bases, the J end lost 2 bases, and 9 bases lay between the germline ends. Germline CDR1 reads SGHRS; CDR2 reads YFSETQ. The CDR3 has 13 amino acids. The CDR3 spells CASISEPGNTIYF. CDR3 nucleotide sequence: TGCGCCAGCATTAGTGAGCCTGGAAACACCATATATTTT.

V is TRBV28 and J is TRBJ2-1, with 9 bases matching TRBD2. V was clipped by 6 bases and J by 7 bases; unmatched bases: 16. From germline, CDR1 is MDHEN and CDR2 SYDVKM. This CDR3 spans 17 amino acids. The CDR3, as DNA: TGTGCCAGCAGAAGTTCCCCCCGAGGCGGGGGGGGGAATGAGCAGTTCTTC. It translates to CASRSSPRGGGGNEQFF.

The chain couples TRBV27 to TRBJ1-5; 11 bases match TRBD1. CDR1 is MNHEY and CDR2 is SMNVEV in the germline V gene (reference sequence). V lost 7 bases to trimming and J lost 6 bases; unmatched junction nucleotides: 2. The CDR3 is 13 amino acids. The CDR3 region is CASKGQGVQPQHF. For the CDR3, the DNA is TGTGCCAGCAAGGGACAGGGGGTTCAGCCCCAGCATTTT.

The V gene is TRBV7-8, the J gene TRBJ2-5, with TRBD2 matching over 10 bases. V gave up 5 bases and J gave up 4 bases; unmatched junction bases: 19. Germline V CDR1 and CDR2: SGHVS, FQNEAQ. CDR3 length: 19 amino acids. The CDR3: CASSNRRTSGSTHPETQYF. The DNA of the CDR3 is TGTGCCAGCAGCAACCGAAGGACTAGCGGATCCACACACCCAGAGACCCAGTACTTC. Based on the CDR3 plus reference TRBV7-8 and TRBJ2-5, the full variable domain is GAGVSQSPRYKVAKRGQDVALRCDPISGHVSLFWYQQALGQGPEFLTYFQNEAQLDKSGLPSDRFFAERPEGSVSTLKIQRTQQEDSAVYLCASSNRRTSGSTHPETQYFGPGTRLLVL.

The chain joins TRBV7-9 to TRBJ1-3, with D hard to call. Germline values: CDR1 SEHNR, CDR2 FQNEAQ (reference sequence). The CDR3 loop spans 17 amino acids. V lost 1 base, J lost 0 bases, and 13 bases lay in between. The CDR3 bases are TGTGCCAGCAGCTTAGGTTCTACCGGGTTCTCTGGAAACACCATATATTTT. It codes for CASSLGSTGFSGNTIYF. The complete variable domain, with remaining parts taken from reference TRBV7-9 and TRBJ1-3, reads DTGVSQNPRHKITKRGQNVTFRCDPISEHNRLYWYRQTLGQGPEFLTYFQNEAQLEKSRLLSDRFSAERPKGSFSTLEIQRTEQGDSAMYLCASSLGSTGFSGNTIYFGEGSWLTVV.

The chain couples TRBV27 to TRBJ1-5; no reliable D call. From germline, CDR1 is MNHEY and CDR2 SMNVEV (reference sequence). V was cut by 4 bases and J by 4 bases, with 14 bases left in between. This CDR3 contains 15 residues. In DNA form, the CDR3 reads TGTGCCAGCAGTTCGTACTCTGGGTCGAATCAGCCCCAGCATTTT. Translating gives CASSSYSGSNQPQHF.

This chain connects TRBV3-1 (or the pseudogene TRBV3-2) to TRBJ2-7, with 7 bases matching TRBD2. There are 13 residues in the CDR3. Germline-derived CDR1 and CDR2 are LGHDT and YNNKEL (reference sequence). The J segment lost 5 bases and the V segment lost 4 bases, leaving 5 bases of the junction unmatched. The CDR3 protein is CASSPRLAHEQYF. In DNA, the CDR3 is TGTGCCAGCAGCCCCCGACTAGCCCACGAGCAGTACTTC.

This chain uses TRBV4-1 with TRBJ1-1; 7 nucleotides line up with TRBD1. Germline V gives CDR1 MGHRA, CDR2 YSYEKL. The V and J ends lost 2 bases and 0 bases, in that order; junction bases with no gene match: 3. There are 15 residues in the CDR3. The CDR3 reads CASSQPGQMNTEAFF. Written as DNA, the CDR3 is TGCGCCAGCAGCCAACCGGGACAGATGAACACTGAAGCTTTCTTT.

The chain links TRBV6-2 or TRBV6-3 to TRBJ1-4; 11 nucleotides line up with TRBD1. The CDR3 length is 15 residues. Germline V gene sequence: CDR1 MNHEY, CDR2 SVGEGT. Trimming cost V 6 bases and J 7 bases; bases outside gene matches: 7. DNA of the CDR3: TGTGCCAGCAGCCGAAGGACAGGGGGCGCTGAAAAACTGTTTTTT. It is translated as CASSRRTGGAEKLFF.

The gene calls are TRBV15 and TRBJ1-1; D is perhaps TRBD1 (6 bases). The CDR3 is 15 amino acids. Per the germline V gene, CDR1 is LNHNV and CDR2 is YYDKDF (reference sequence). Trimming took off 0 bases at V and 5 bases at J, with 13 bases between the two ends. This CDR3 is CATSRDKVRGTEAFF. Here the CDR3 DNA reads TGTGCCACCAGCAGAGATAAGGTGAGGGGGACTGAAGCTTTCTTT. Complete variable domain (other parts from reference TRBV15 and TRBJ1-1): DAMVIQNPRYQVTQFGKPVTLSCSQTLNHNVMYWYQQKSSQAPKLLFHYYDKDFNNEADTPDNFQSRRPNTSFCFLDIRSPGLGDTAMYLCATSRDKVRGTEAFFGQGTRLTVV.

The chain is built from TRBV6-2 or TRBV6-3 and TRBJ2-7, with D hard to call. The CDR3 loop spans 14 amino acids. The V and J ends lost 0 bases and 3 bases respectively, with 9 bases between them. Germline CDR1 is MNHEY and CDR2 is SVGEGT. The CDR3 is CASSYSWTGYEQYF. The CDR3 DNA reads as TGTGCCAGCAGTTACTCGTGGACCGGCTACGAGCAGTACTTC.

The sample holds one count of this clone. The V and J genes are TRBV7-9 and TRBJ2-7, with D perhaps TRBD1 or TRBD2 (5 bases each). V was clipped by 4 bases and J by 3 bases, with 22 bases between them. There are 17 residues in the CDR3. Germline V gene sequence: CDR1 SEHNR, CDR2 FQNEAQ (reference sequence). CDR3 protein: CASSSTGAPKRYYEQYF. In DNA form, the CDR3 reads TGTGCCAGCAGCTCAACCGGGGCTCCCAAGAGATACTACGAGCAGTACTTC.